The clone carrying this TCR beta chain was picked up one time. These data originate in a study of blood T cell repertoires in COVID-19. At the level of the study: Material from acute and convalescent COVID-19 was sourced from the United States, Italy and Spain. Sources were T cells, B-cell-depleted T cells, or PBMCs; the material itself was cDNA or gDNA.

How the authors handled the data: Estimation of nucleated cell counts was performed using reference gene primer amplification. Sequenced by immunoSEQ multiplex PCR; TCRdb stores in-frame clones only, minus some. V, J and clone size reflect that table, while D and trimming were determined from the DNA. The data hold 170,000 or so clones, with about 86% observed a single time. Sample: peripheral blood. The clonotype comes from a man aged 50-59 years with active or convalescent COVID-19.

In nucleotides, the CDR3 is TGTGCCAGCAGCCCCAGACAGACATACAATGAGCAGTTCTTC. This sequence encodes CASSPRQTYNEQFF. This rearrangement joins TRBV14 to TRBJ2-1; weak D call: TRBD1 (5 bases). V dropped 4 bases and J dropped 4 bases, with 11 bases sitting between them. CDR1 SGHDN and CDR2 FVKESK come from the germline V gene. This CDR3 region has 14 residues.